This paragraph covers one T cell receptor beta chain sequence. The CDR3 loop spans 13 amino acids. V shed 1 base and J shed 4 bases, with 9 bases lying between them. Germline lookup yields CDR1 SGHKS and CDR2 YYEKEE (reference sequence). This entry is derived from a study of OX40 agonist ivuxolimab in advanced cancers. Repertoires were generated with immunoSEQ multiplex PCR, while TCRdb's copy carries only in-frame clones and drops some. The table shows 90,000 to 120,000 clones, with less than 95% occurring only once. This receptor was taken from an adult with an advanced solid tumor such as melanoma, head and neck, liver or kidney cancer. The gene calls are TRBV5-5 and TRBJ2-7; D is unclear. Sequences were derived from CD4+ or CD8+ T cells sorted from blood, sampled in a trial of the OX40 agonist ivuxolimab. CDR3 coding DNA: TGTGCCAGCAGCTTGTTCGCCCGTTACGAGCAGTACTTC. Protein sequence: CASSLFARYEQYF.